This T cell receptor (beta chain) was identified in a study of T cell changes during pregnancy in multiple sclerosis. Here immunoSEQ multiplex PCR was the method, and the copy in TCRdb shows in-frame clones only, minus some. The table lists under 50,000 clones, less than 95% of them singletons. The clonotype comes from a female donor in good health, enrolled as a control in a pregnancy study. Sample: CD4+ T cells from peripheral blood mononuclear cells, taken in the first trimester of pregnancy.

The DNA for the CDR3 is TGTGCCAGCAGCTTCTACGGGGGAGGAGATACGCAGTATTTT. It specifies CASSFYGGGDTQYF. This rearrangement joins TRBV11-3 to TRBJ2-3, with a weak D call TRBD2 (6 bases). This CDR3 is built from 14 residues. Deletions cut 3 bases from V and 5 bases from J, with 12 bases between. Germline loops: CDR1 SGHNT, CDR2 YENEEA.